This passage covers 29 T cell receptor beta chains from one sample sequenced in a study of shared clonotypes between healthy human individuals. Profiled with immunoSEQ multiplex PCR; TCRdb holds only in-frame clones, not every one. Of about 1.5 million clones detected, approximately 96% appear once; the ten largest clones hold more than 0.9%. Specimen: naive CD4+ T cells sorted from blood. The sample's subset: CD45RA+ positively selected. These receptors all come from a man younger than 40 in good health.

The chain combines TRBV27 with TRBJ1-3, with 7 bases aligning to TRBD1. Unmatched junction bases numbered 4, after V lost 8 bases and J lost 0 bases. This CDR3 is 14 amino acids long. Germline loops: CDR1 MNHEY, CDR2 SMNVEV (reference sequence). The chain's CDR3 is CASRTGYSGNTIYF. The CDR3 region has the DNA TGTGCCAGCCGGACAGGCTACTCTGGAAACACCATATATTTT.

The rearrangement uses TRBV4-3 and TRBJ2-1; D unresolved. There are 14 residues in the CDR3. V gave up 3 bases and J gave up 4 bases, with 10 bases separating them. Germline CDR1 is LGHNA and CDR2 is YSLEER. CDR3 bases: TGCGCCAGCAGCCACTTCGCCAGGTACAATGAGCAGTTCTTC. Translating it yields CASSHFARYNEQFF.

The chain uses TRBV30 and TRBJ2-3; no clear D gene. Germline assignment: CDR1 GTSNPN and CDR2 SVGIG (reference sequence). Trimming pared 1 base from V and 4 bases from J, leaving 12 bases between. CDR3 size: 14 residues. The CDR3 loop is CAWSAPTWADTQYF. For the CDR3, the DNA is TGTGCCTGGAGTGCCCCTACCTGGGCAGATACGCAGTATTTT. The whole variable domain, filled in from reference TRBV30 and TRBJ2-3, reads SQTIHQWPATLVQPVGSPLSLECTVEGTSNPNLYWYRQAAGRGLQLLFYSVGIGQISSEVPQNLSASRPQDRQFILSSKKLLLSDSGFYLCAWSAPTWADTQYFGPGTRLTVL.

The chain employs TRBV27 and TRBJ1-4, with a weak D call TRBD1 (5 bases). With 3 bases removed from V and 5 bases from J, the gap between germline ends came to 13 bases. The CDR3 consists of 15 residues. Germline values: CDR1 MNHEY, CDR2 SMNVEV (reference sequence). CDR3 protein: CASSFGRQRNEKLFF. CDR3 bases: TGTGCCAGCAGTTTTGGTCGACAGAGGAATGAAAAACTGTTTTTT.

This chain links TRBV29-1 with TRBJ2-7; no firm D call. The CDR3 totals 8 residues. Germline V gene lookup returns CDR1 SQVTM and CDR2 ANQGSEA. This CDR3 is CRRYEQYF. CDR3 nucleotides: TGCAGGCGGTACGAGCAGTACTTC.

This CDR3 is CASSPLGGGGEQYF. CDR3 sequence (DNA): TGTGCCAGCAGCCCCTTAGGAGGGGGCGGCGAGCAGTACTTC. The chain couples TRBV6-6 to TRBJ2-7, with D possibly TRBD1 on 7 matching bases. The germline gives CDR1 MNHNY, CDR2 SVGAGI (reference sequence). This CDR3 contains 14 residues. V gave up 6 bases and J gave up 6 bases, with 18 bases separating them.

The chain links TRBV29-1 to TRBJ2-7; 10 nucleotides agree with TRBD1. Germline V gene sequence: CDR1 SQVTM, CDR2 ANQGSEA. The CDR3 sequence is 14 residues long. V lost 4 bases and J lost 3; bases outside the gene matches: 6. In DNA, the CDR3 is TGCAGCGTTGGCGGGACAGGGGCTAACTACGAGCAGTACTTC. Translating gives CSVGGTGANYEQYF.

The chain uses TRBV5-1 and TRBJ2-7; D not certain. There are 13 residues in the CDR3. Deletions cut 0 bases from V and 3 bases from J, with 7 bases between. Per germline, CDR1 SGHRS and CDR2 YFSETQ. CDR3 sequence (DNA): TGCGCCAGCAGCTTGGCCGACTTCTACGAGCAGTACTTC. Amino acids: CASSLADFYEQYF.

The V call is TRBV29-1, the J call TRBJ2-7; 9 bases align to TRBD2. CDR1 is SQVTM, CDR2 ANQGSEA, per germline. Germline trimming cut 3 bases from V and 3 bases from J; bases unmatched to any gene: 12. This CDR3 has 16 amino acids. This CDR3 reads CSVEGGLAGELYEQYF. DNA for the CDR3: TGCAGCGTTGAGGGGGGGTTAGCGGGAGAACTCTACGAGCAGTACTTC.

This chain connects TRBV6-6 to TRBJ2-3; 7 nucleotides agree with TRBD1. Losses at the gene ends were 7 bases for V and 5 bases for J; bases not matched to a gene: 12. The CDR3 extends over 15 amino acids. Per germline, CDR1 MNHNY and CDR2 SVGAGI (reference sequence). This CDR3 is CASNPRDRVGDTQYF. CDR3 coding DNA: TGTGCCAGCAACCCCCGGGACAGAGTAGGAGATACGCAGTATTTT.

The V gene is TRBV15, the J gene TRBJ1-1, with D uncertain. V shed 6 bases and J shed 0 bases, with 11 bases lying between them. CDR1 LNHNV and CDR2 YYDKDF come from the germline V gene (reference sequence). This CDR3 comprises 14 residues. CDR3 in DNA: TGTGCCACCAGGGTAGGGCACATGAACACTGAAGCTTTCTTT. Translation: CATRVGHMNTEAFF.

V usage is TRBV5-6 and J usage is TRBJ1-2, with 8 bases lining up with TRBD1. This CDR3 contains 15 residues. The germline CDR1 and CDR2 sequences are SGHDT and YYEEEE. J gave up 7 bases and V 2 bases, and 10 bases lay outside the gene matches. In DNA form, the CDR3 reads TGTGCCAGCAGCTTCACGGACAGGGATCTAGGTGGCTACACCTTC. It encodes CASSFTDRDLGGYTF. The variable domain in full, with the rest retrieved from reference TRBV5-6 and TRBJ1-2, is DAGVTQSPTHLIKTRGQQVTLRCSPKSGHDTVSWYQQALGQGPQFIFQYYEEEERQRGNFPDRFSGHQFPNYSSELNVNALLLGDSALYLCASSFTDRDLGGYTFGSGTRLTVV.

Regarding this clone: Compared with germline, one end of the junction differs, possibly owing to a read error. The chain recombines TRBV5-6 with TRBJ2-7; D gene uncertain. The CDR3 covers 13 residues. CDR1 is SGHDT, CDR2 YYEEEE, per germline. CDR3 residues: CASSLGIRVGQNF. CDR3 bases: TGTGCCAGCAGCTTGGGAATCCGGGTAGGTCAGAACTTC.

The chain is built from TRBV9 and TRBJ2-1; TRBD1 aligns across 7 bases. This CDR3 is built from 14 residues. Trimming cost V 6 bases and J 2 bases; bases outside gene matches: 5. The germline CDR1 and CDR2 sequences are SGDLS and YYNGEE. CDR3 loop: CASTKTGTYNEQFF. CDR3 DNA sequence: TGTGCCAGCACCAAGACAGGGACCTACAATGAGCAGTTCTTC.

The chain combines TRBV4-1 with TRBJ2-1; TRBD2 matches 9 bases. CDR1 and CDR2 (germline): MGHRA, YSYEKL. The CDR3 length is 17 residues. After removal of 5 bases from V and 5 bases from J, the junction contained 13 bases not matched to a gene. The CDR3 spells CASSNNFAGGPNNEQFF. CDR3 sequence (DNA): TGCGCCAGCAGCAATAATTTTGCGGGAGGGCCCAACAATGAGCAGTTCTTC.

The chain carries TRBV11-2 and TRBJ2-5; D might be TRBD2 (5 bases). Trimming removed 1 base at V and 5 bases at J, with 11 bases between. Per the germline V gene, CDR1 is SGHAT and CDR2 is FQNNGV. The CDR3 loop spans 14 amino acids. The CDR3 region is CASSLAGRRETQYF. The DNA of the CDR3 is TGTGCCAGCAGCTTAGCCGGCAGGAGGGAGACCCAGTACTTC. Full variable domain (missing parts from reference TRBV11-2 and TRBJ2-5): EAGVAQSPRYKIIEKRQSVAFWCNPISGHATLYWYQQILGQGPKLLIQFQNNGVVDDSQLPKDRFSAERLKGVDSTLKIQPAKLEDSAVYLCASSLAGRRETQYFGPGTRLLVL.

The CDR3 sequence is CASSLSWDYSYEQYF. The CDR3, as DNA: TGTGCCAGCAGTTTAAGTTGGGACTACTCCTACGAGCAGTACTTC. This sequence joins TRBV27 and TRBJ2-7, with 7 bases aligning to TRBD2. The CDR3 has 15 amino acids. Germline CDR1 reads MNHEY; CDR2 reads SMNVEV (reference sequence). The V and J ends lost 2 bases and 0 bases, in that order; junction bases with no gene match: 4.

In the case of this clone: The same CDR3 is also encoded by other DNA sequences in this sample. This chain connects TRBV5-1 to TRBJ2-1, with D maybe TRBD2 (6 bases). The V end lost 3 bases, the J end lost 4 bases, and 8 bases lay between the germline ends. The CDR3 is 13 residues long. Germline values: CDR1 SGHRS, CDR2 YFSETQ. CDR3 DNA: TGCGCCAGCAGCTGGGGACTGTACAATGAGCAGTTCTTC. Protein: CASSWGLYNEQFF.

This clone was observed once. This sequence joins TRBV30 and TRBJ2-2; the D is unclear. The V gene lost 5 bases and the J gene lost 3 bases, with 16 bases spanning the gap. CDR3 length: 15 residues. CDR1 GTSNPN and CDR2 SVGIG come from the germline V gene (reference sequence). CDR3 DNA sequence: TGTGCCTGGTTCAGGCGGTTACCCCACACCGGGGAGCTGTTTTTT. Protein product: CAWFRRLPHTGELFF.

The chain carries TRBV28 and TRBJ2-7, with 8 positions matching TRBD1. Per the germline V gene, CDR1 is MDHEN and CDR2 is SYDVKM. The CDR3 length is 15 residues. Trimming took 5 bases from V and 4 from J; bases not matched to a gene: 10. The CDR3 DNA reads TGTGCCAGCAGTCTATTCAGGACAGGGCCGTACGAGCAGTACTTC. Translating gives CASSLFRTGPYEQYF.

The genes are TRBV5-1 and TRBJ2-1, with D maybe TRBD2 (6 bases). V gave up 2 bases and J gave up 5 bases, with 14 bases separating them. In germline, CDR1 is SGHRS, CDR2 YFSETQ. The length of the CDR3 is 15 residues. CDR3 residues: CASSFRGTPNNEQFF. The CDR3 DNA reads as TGCGCCAGCAGCTTTCGGGGGACCCCGAACAATGAGCAGTTCTTC.

This sequence joins TRBV25-1 and TRBJ2-2; a possible D gene is TRBD1 (5 bases). V shed 6 bases and J shed 0 bases, with 14 bases lying between them. CDR3 length: 16 residues. Germline V gene data show CDR1 as MGHDK and CDR2 as SYGVNS. This CDR3 reads CASSQVRTTNTGELFF. The CDR3 coding sequence is TGTGCCAGCAGCCAAGTCCGGACAACGAACACCGGGGAGCTGTTTTTT. Combining the CDR3 with reference TRBV25-1 and TRBJ2-2 gives the whole variable domain EADIYQTPRYLVIGTGKKITLECSQTMGHDKMYWYQQDPGMELHLIHYSYGVNSTEKGDLSSESTVSRIRTEHFPLTLESARPSHTSQYLCASSQVRTTNTGELFFGEGSRLTVL.

The table lists this clone with a count of one. The chain recombines TRBV29-1 with TRBJ2-3; 7 bases are shared with TRBD2. Germline assignment: CDR1 SQVTM and CDR2 ANQGSEA. The V and J ends lost 5 bases and 8 bases, in that order; junction bases with no gene match: 1. The CDR3 totals 10 residues. The DNA for the CDR3 is TGCAGCGTTTGGGAGGGTACGCAGTATTTT. It translates to CSVWEGTQYF.

The genes are TRBV5-1 and TRBJ2-2; 7 bases map to TRBD2. The CDR3 loop spans 19 amino acids. V gave up 4 bases and J gave up 4 bases; unmatched junction bases: 19. The germline V gene encodes CDR1 SGHRS and CDR2 YFSETQ. CDR3 nucleotides: TGCGCCAGCAGCAGACTACCAACCTCGCCGGGAGGCGGCACCGGGGAGCTGTTTTTT. This gives the protein CASSRLPTSPGGGTGELFF.

The genes are TRBV7-6 and TRBJ2-1; D gene unclear. With 1 base removed from V and 9 bases from J, the gap between germline ends came to 10 bases. The CDR3 covers 13 residues. Germline CDR1 SGHVS, CDR2 FNYEAQ. CDR3 residues: CASSLGGPGEQFF. CDR3 DNA sequence: TGTGCCAGCAGCTTAGGGGGTCCGGGTGAGCAGTTCTTC.

The chain is built from TRBV11-2 and TRBJ2-3; 7 bases map to TRBD1. Germline trimming cut 2 bases from V and 0 bases from J; bases unmatched to any gene: 8. The length of the CDR3 is 17 residues. Per germline, CDR1 SGHAT and CDR2 FQNNGV. DNA for the CDR3: TGTGCCAGCAGCTTACCGACAGGGTTTTCTAGCACAGATACGCAGTATTTT. This codes for CASSLPTGFSSTDTQYF.

The chain carries TRBV30 and TRBJ2-5; 10 positions match TRBD2. Looked up from germline, CDR1 is GTSNPN and CDR2 is SVGIG (reference sequence). V shed 3 bases, J shed 4 bases, and the junction held 20 bases outside the gene matches. There are 19 residues in the CDR3. CDR3 nucleotides: TGTGCCTGGAGCCCATTTAGACTAGCGGGCCTTCCGGAGGGAGAGACCCAGTACTTC. This codes for CAWSPFRLAGLPEGETQYF.

The chain uses TRBV27 and TRBJ2-3, with D maybe TRBD2 (7 bases). Per the germline V gene, CDR1 is MNHEY and CDR2 is SMNVEV (reference sequence). The CDR3 is made up of 18 amino acids. V lost 4 bases to trimming and J lost 0 bases, with 20 bases between them. Here the CDR3 DNA reads TGTGCCAGCAGTTCGCCCAGGGGAGGGCAGGATAGCACAGATACGCAGTATTTT. This gives the protein CASSSPRGGQDSTDTQYF.

The chain carries TRBV6-1 and TRBJ2-5; 11 bases are a match to TRBD1. V dropped 1 base and J dropped 5; count of bases not matched to a gene: 15. Germline V gene sequence: CDR1 MNHNS, CDR2 SASEGT. The CDR3 spans 19 residues. Here the CDR3 DNA reads TGTGCCAGCAGTGAAGTAAGATCGCGCGGACAGGGGGCTAGGGAGACCCAGTACTTC. Its translation: CASSEVRSRGQGARETQYF.